These T cell receptor beta chains were read from a single sample in a study of early T cells in non-severe SARS-CoV-2 infection. One entry per CDR3 protein results from TCRdb running MiXCR on the 5' RACE reads. Among 50,000 to 70,000 distinct CDR3 sequences, roughly an eighth were seen once, and the ten largest hold around 1.4%. The sequenced sample consisted of whole blood. The receptors originated from an adult who was a healthcare worker with PCR-confirmed SARS-CoV-2 infection or an uninfected control (not recorded which). Both conserved end residues are part of each CDR3. A D gene is named only where the DNA matches it firmly. Clone size is not always given. Where it is, it says once, few, many or a class for expanded clones.

j_call | v_call | clone_size | d_call | cdr3_aa | cdr3_nt
TRBJ1-3 | TRBV7-6 | many | TRBD1 | CASSRGQGAGNTIYF | TGTGCCAGCAGCCGGGGACAGGGGGCTGGAAACACCATATATTTT
TRBJ1-1 | TRBV13 | NA | NA | CASSSEHTSTEAFF | TGTGCCAGCAGCTCTGAACACACCAGCACTGAAGCTTTCTTT
TRBJ2-7 | TRBV7-9 | few | TRBD2 | CASSHPGLLYEQYF | TGTGCCAGCAGCCATCCGGGACTACTCTACGAGCAGTACTTC
TRBJ1-2 | TRBV7-2 | few | NA | CASSPQANYGYTF | TGTGCCAGCAGCCCACAAGCTAACTATGGCTACACCTTC
TRBJ1-2 | TRBV7-9 | NA | NA | CASGTGMLANYGYTF | TGTGCCAGCGGTACAGGGATGCTAGCTAACTATGGCTACACCTTC
TRBJ2-5 | TRBV7-8 | NA | TRBD2 | CASSYFSGGAQETQYF | TGTGCCAGCAGCTATTTTAGCGGGGGCGCCCAAGAGACCCAGTACTTC
TRBJ2-7 | TRBV6-2/TRBV6-3 | NA | NA | CASSQITSTYEQYF | TGTGCCAGCAGCCAAATTACCTCAACCTACGAGCAGTACTTC
TRBJ2-7 | TRBV5-3 | few | TRBD1 | CARSLGQAPNLYF | TGTGCCAGAAGCTTAGGACAGGCCCCCAATCTGTACTTC
TRBJ2-5 | TRBV18 | NA | NA | CASSPRAASETQYF | TGTGCCAGCTCACCACGGGCGGCCTCAGAGACCCAGTACTTC
TRBJ2-7 | TRBV4-1 | medium-sized | NA | CASSQEPGSYEQYF | TGCGCCAGCAGCCAAGAACCCGGTTCCTACGAGCAGTACTTC
TRBJ2-5 | TRBV10-2 | many | NA | CASARGPNQETQYF | TGCGCCAGCGCGCGGGGGCCCAACCAAGAGACCCAGTACTTC
TRBJ1-1 | TRBV7-2 | few | NA | CASSLAGVPNTEAFF | TGTGCCAGCAGCTTAGCTGGGGTCCCGAACACTGAAGCTTTCTTT
TRBJ2-7 | TRBV7-8 | few | NA | CASSYQQGPSYEQYF | TGTGCCAGCAGCTATCAGCAGGGGCCCTCCTACGAGCAGTACTTC
TRBJ2-3 | TRBV5-1 | few | NA | CASSPTILSTDTQYF | TGCGCCAGCAGCCCGACTATCCTTAGCACAGATACGCAGTATTTT
TRBJ2-1 | TRBV6-5 | many | NA | CASSSAVGKIDNEQFF | TGTGCCAGCAGTTCGGCCGTGGGGAAAATAGACAATGAGCAGTTCTTC
TRBJ2-6 | TRBV29-1 | few | NA | CSVGEPGRASGANVLTF | TGCAGCGTTGGGGAACCCGGGAGAGCCTCTGGGGCCAACGTCCTGACTTTC
TRBJ2-1 | TRBV5-4 | many | TRBD1 | CASSSRDSPRVNEQFF | TGTGCCAGCAGCTCACGGGACAGCCCAAGGGTCAATGAGCAGTTCTTC
TRBJ2-1 | TRBV20-1 | few | NA | CSAYGTPYNEQFF | TGCAGTGCCTACGGGACACCCTACAATGAGCAGTTCTTC
TRBJ1-2 | TRBV6-5 | many | TRBD1 | CASSPQGGANYGYTF | TGTGCCAGCAGTCCCCAGGGGGGAGCTAACTATGGCTACACCTTC
TRBJ1-5 | TRBV19 | few | NA | CATSRPAGNQPQHF | TGTGCCACCTCCCGGCCTGCGGGCAATCAGCCCCAGCATTTT
TRBJ2-3 | TRBV5-4 | NA | NA | CASSGTIAASTDTQYF | TGTGCCAGCAGTGGAACGATAGCGGCCTCCACAGATACGCAGTATTTT
TRBJ2-5 | TRBV20-1 | NA | NA | CSASYPSPGAGETQYF | TGCAGTGCGTCCTACCCCAGCCCGGGGGCAGGGGAGACCCAGTACTTC
TRBJ1-2 | TRBV7-9 | many | TRBD1 | CASSPWDRANYGYTF | TGTGCCAGCAGCCCTTGGGACAGGGCGAACTATGGCTACACCTTC
TRBJ2-5 | TRBV6-5 | NA | NA | CASGARWGRETQYF | TGTGCCAGCGGTGCCCGATGGGGTCGCGAGACCCAGTACTTC
TRBJ2-2 | TRBV20-1 | few | NA | CSASGGWNTGELFF | TGCAGTGCTAGCGGGGGATGGAACACCGGGGAGCTGTTTTTT
TRBJ2-7 | TRBV29-1 | few | NA | CSVYYQGIGEQYF | TGCAGCGTTTACTACCAGGGGATTGGCGAGCAGTACTTC
TRBJ1-1 | TRBV11-3 | NA | NA | CASRRNTEAFF | TGTGCCAGCAGACGGAACACTGAAGCTTTCTTT
TRBJ2-3 | TRBV10-3 | few | NA | CAINGGQGADTQYF | TGTGCCATCAATGGAGGGCAGGGGGCAGATACGCAGTATTTT
TRBJ2-7 | TRBV3-1 | NA | NA | CASSQGPQTYEQYF | TGTGCCAGCAGCCAAGGCCCCCAGACCTACGAGCAGTACTTC
TRBJ2-2 | TRBV25-1 | few | NA | CASSEYSPGNTGELFF | TGTGCCAGCAGTGAATATAGTCCAGGAAACACCGGGGAGCTGTTTTTT